Sequencing of this TCR beta chain was carried out in a study of T cells in tumors after PD-1 blockade. The protocol was immunoSEQ multiplex PCR, while the TCRdb copy is restricted to in-frame clones and leaves out a portion. The sample lists tens of thousands of clones, roughly 70% occurring once. The CDR3 is made up of 13 amino acids. V was pared by 3 bases and J by 6 bases, with 11 bases between. Germline V gene sequence: CDR1 LNHDA, CDR2 SQIVND (reference sequence). This specimen consisted of PBMCs, obtained after anti-PD-1 treatment. This sequence joins TRBV19 and TRBJ1-1; D might be TRBD1 (6 bases). This TCR came from a human donor with basal cell carcinoma. CDR3 sequence reads: CASSIRDKAEAFF. CDR3 in DNA: TGTGCCAGTAGTATCCGGGACAAGGCTGAAGCTTTCTTT.